This entry features one T cell receptor beta chain sequence. The sample comes from a study of blood T cell repertoires in COVID-19. In the study overall: COVID-19 samples from acute and convalescent phases originated in the United States, Italy and Spain. PBMCs, B-cell-depleted T cells, or T cells were the source of the cDNA or gDNA that made up the material.

J was trimmed by 4 bases and V by 2 bases; bases with no gene match: 3. Germline CDR1 is MDHEN and CDR2 is SYDVKM. CDR3 length: 14 amino acids. In the original analysis: Amplifying reference gene primers gave estimates of nucleated cell counts. Some clones are missing from TCRdb's copy, which holds only in-frame ones; the method was immunoSEQ multiplex PCR. For V, J and clone size, that table is used; D and trimming come from the DNA. This sample has over 200,000 clones, with more than 75% found just once. The specimen sequenced was peripheral blood. J is TRBJ2-5 and V is TRBV28; 8 bases are a match to TRBD1. The receptor's source is a man aged 35 to 55 with active or convalescent COVID-19. In nucleotides, the CDR3 is TGTGCCAGCAGTTTAGGGGACAGGACAGAGACCCAGTACTTC. It yields the protein CASSLGDRTETQYF.